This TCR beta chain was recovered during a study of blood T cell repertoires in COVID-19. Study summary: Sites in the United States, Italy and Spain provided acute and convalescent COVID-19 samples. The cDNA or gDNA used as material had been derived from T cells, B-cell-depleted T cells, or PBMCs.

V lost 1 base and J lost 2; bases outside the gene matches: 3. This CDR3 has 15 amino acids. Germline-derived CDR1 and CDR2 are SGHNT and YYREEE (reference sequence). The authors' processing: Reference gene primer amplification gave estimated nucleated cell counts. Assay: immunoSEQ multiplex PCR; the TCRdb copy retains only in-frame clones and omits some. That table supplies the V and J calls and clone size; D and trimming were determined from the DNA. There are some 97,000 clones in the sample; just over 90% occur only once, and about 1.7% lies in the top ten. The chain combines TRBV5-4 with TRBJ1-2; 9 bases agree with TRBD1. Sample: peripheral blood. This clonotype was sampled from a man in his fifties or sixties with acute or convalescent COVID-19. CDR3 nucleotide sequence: TGTGCCAGCAGCTTGCCCGGGACAGGGAACTATGGCTACACCTTC. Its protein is CASSLPGTGNYGYTF.